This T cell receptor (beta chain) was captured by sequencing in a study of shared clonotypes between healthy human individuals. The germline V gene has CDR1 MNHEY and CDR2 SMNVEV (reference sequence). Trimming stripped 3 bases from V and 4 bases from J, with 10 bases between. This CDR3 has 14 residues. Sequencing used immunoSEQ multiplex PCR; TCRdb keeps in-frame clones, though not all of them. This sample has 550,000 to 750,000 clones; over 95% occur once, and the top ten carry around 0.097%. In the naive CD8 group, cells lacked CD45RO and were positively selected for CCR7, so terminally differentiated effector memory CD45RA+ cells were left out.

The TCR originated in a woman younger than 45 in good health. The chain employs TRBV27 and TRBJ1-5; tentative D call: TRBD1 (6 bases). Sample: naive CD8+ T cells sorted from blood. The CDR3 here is CASSFTGLNQPQHF. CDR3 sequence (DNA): TGTGCCAGCAGTTTTACAGGGTTGAATCAGCCCCAGCATTTT.